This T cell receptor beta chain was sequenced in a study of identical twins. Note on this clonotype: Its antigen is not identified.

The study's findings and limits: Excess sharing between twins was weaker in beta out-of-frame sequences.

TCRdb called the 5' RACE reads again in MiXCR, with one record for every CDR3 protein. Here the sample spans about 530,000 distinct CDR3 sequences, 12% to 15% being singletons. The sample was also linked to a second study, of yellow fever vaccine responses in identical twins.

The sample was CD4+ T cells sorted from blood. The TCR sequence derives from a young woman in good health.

The CDR3 here is CASSHWASGRYNEQFF. Here the CDR3 DNA reads TGTGCCAGCAGCCATTGGGCTAGCGGGCGTTACAATGAGCAGTTCTTC. The V gene is TRBV3-1, the J gene TRBJ2-1; 8 nucleotides align to TRBD2. The CDR3 sequence is 16 residues long. V shed 3 bases, J shed 4 bases, and the junction held 8 bases outside the gene matches. Per germline, CDR1 LGHDT and CDR2 YNNKEL (reference sequence).